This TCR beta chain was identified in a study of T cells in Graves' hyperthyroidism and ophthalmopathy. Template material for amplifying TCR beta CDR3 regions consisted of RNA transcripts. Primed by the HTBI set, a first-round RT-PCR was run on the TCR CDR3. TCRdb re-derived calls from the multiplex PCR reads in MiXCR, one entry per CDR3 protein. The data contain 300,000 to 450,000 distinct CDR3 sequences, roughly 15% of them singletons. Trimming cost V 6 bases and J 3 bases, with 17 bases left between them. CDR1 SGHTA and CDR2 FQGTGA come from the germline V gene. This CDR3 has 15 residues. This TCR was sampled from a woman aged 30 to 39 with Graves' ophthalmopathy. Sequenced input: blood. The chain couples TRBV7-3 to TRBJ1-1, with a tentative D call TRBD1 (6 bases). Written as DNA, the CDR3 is TGTGCCAGCAGTGTCCAGGGGAAGGTTGACACTGAAGCTTTCTTT. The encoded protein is CASSVQGKVDTEAFF.